This TCR beta chain was captured by sequencing in a study of blood T cell repertoires in COVID-19 (dated by TCRdb to the early 2020s). Regarding the research as a whole: Samples covering the acute and convalescent phases of COVID-19 were provided by collaborators in the United States, Italy and Spain. The repertoires were released in a freely available public database intended as a resource for research on the immune response to SARS-CoV-2. Where available, HLA class I and class II types were taken from metadata supplied by the sample provider and were not determined by assay-based typing. Subjects who had been exposed to COVID-19, were actively infected with it, or had recovered from it provided the deeply sampled blood TCRbeta repertoires that made up the dataset. Nearly every sample came with metadata listing a de-identified subject ID, COVID-19 status, age in years and sex. The samples were drawn from the first 160 participants of the ongoing ImmuneRACE study and from 1,254 subjects provided by 6 global collaborators. The material from the prospective study consisted of cDNA or gDNA derived from T cells, B-cell-depleted T cells, or PBMCs. Summary of the overall study and its limitations: How much clinical and demographic metadata was included differed by source and by participant, and the metadata was provided uncurated.

Looking up the germline V gene yields CDR1 SGHRS and CDR2 YFSETQ. The CDR3 runs 13 residues from the cysteine to the phenylalanine. Solely the CDR3 DNA is kept, with 39 bases framed from the first base. V is cut by 3 bases and J by 3 bases, and the space between the germline ends is 9 bases. TCRbeta CDR3 regions were amplified from genomic DNA by means of the immunoSEQ Assay, a bias-controlled multiplex PCR. As for the authors' bioinformatics: Within the assay, amplification of reference gene primers was used to estimate how many nucleated cells each sample contained. To quantify the absolute abundance of each unique TCRbeta CDR3 rearrangement, sequence reads were collapsed and filtered. Productive Simpson clonality was computed per sample as the square root of Simpson's diversity index over productive rearrangements. This is the immuneACCESS table as TCRdb keeps it, with only in-frame sequences that have V and J called. A part of the clones is gone; compared with another copy, unresolved V genes explain less than half, and the rest is unexplained. The V and J calls and clone size were taken over from that table, and D and trimming were inferred from the DNA. Counted in this sample were roughly 260,000 clones; 82% of them appeared once. Of the sample, under 5.5% is held by the ten largest clones.

Whole blood was collected in K2EDTA tubes by collaborating institutions according to the institutions' own protocols. Collaborator samples were shipped for TCRbeta analysis as frozen whole blood, isolated PBMCs, or DNA extracted from either sample type. Comments on this clone: Its antigen is not yet known. No per-base quality is available; no much larger clone lies one base away.

The rearranged segments are TRBV5-1 and TRBJ1-2; there is no confident call for the D gene. Sequenced input: peripheral blood. The receptor was derived from a woman aged 80 or over with active or convalescent COVID-19. The CDR3 amino acid sequence is: CASSSGLDYGYTF. The DNA sequence is given as TGCGCCAGCAGCTCTGGACTTGACTATGGCTACACCTTC. Supplemented by the reference TRBV5-1 and TRBJ1-2 proteins around the CDR3, the complete variable domain is KAGVTQTPRYLIKTRGQQVTLSCSPISGHRSVSWYQQTPGQGLQFLFEYFSETQRNKGNFPGRFSGRQFSNSRSEMNVSTLELGDSALYLCASSSGLDYGYTFGSGTRLTVV.